Given below is one T cell receptor (beta chain) in context. The sample holds many counts of this clonotype. Its antigen has not been determined. Base qualities are missing; no much larger clone stands one base away. The record originates from a study of CD8+CD57+ T cells in acquired aplastic anemia (dated by TCRdb to between 2018 and 2020). Regarding the study in general: Extracted DNA from sorted CD4+ and CD8+ cells averaged around 3.2 ug, ranging from about 0.18 to 27.4 ug. CD8+CD57+ expansion was defined as a frequency above the mean frequency observed in healthy subjects.

The full study reports these points: Although 25 to 30 CD8+ CDR3 sequences were shared by patients and controls, these sequences appeared highly expressed in patients and within the immunodominant clones of patients. CD8+ Simpson's diversity did not differ significantly between patients and healthy controls (P=0.060).

Reading the germline V gene gives CDR1 SNHLY and CDR2 FYNNEI. Including the terminal cysteine and phenylalanine, the CDR3 comprises 15 residues. The read is trimmed to its CDR3 DNA, 45 bases read in frame from base 1. Trimming takes 3 bases off V and 6 bases off J; junction bases not matched to a gene: 7. TCR beta VDJ combination and CDR3 sequence profiling used genomic DNA as the template. An Illumina HiSeq 2000 was the platform used for TCR repertoire sequencing. The source study handled its data this way. TRBV/TRBJ rearrangement plots, CDR3 size and DJ length profiles, and Simpson's diversity index were used to assess repertoires. The most abundant DNA sequence in the deep sequencing data was defined as the immunodominant clone. CDR3 amino acid sequences were screened for sharing across subjects and were compared with published repertoires and the VDJdb database. TCRdb redid the processing of the public reads, applying fastp at Q25 and MiXCR, and retained in-frame beta chains. Each entry merges the rows of one CDR3 protein and shows their most common DNA and genes. These V and J calls rely on TCRdb rather than the paper's analysis. The sample data list around 430,000 distinct CDR3 sequences, and less than 35% of these were observed just once. Of the sample, less than 0.85% is held by the ten largest clones.

The patients picked for sequencing were ones in whom flow cytometry had shown an expansion of CD8+CD57+ cells. Every patient had severe acquired aplastic anemia, diagnosed using the International Study of Aplastic Anemia and Agranulocytosis and Camitta criteria. At the time blood was sampled, none of the patients had received any therapy. TCR repertoires of sorted CD4+ and CD8+ blood T cells from severe aplastic anemia patients and healthy subjects were deep-sequenced in the study. In the USA, patient enrollment took place under clinicaltrials.gov protocols 00001620, 01623167, 00001397, 00071045, 00081523 and 00961064. Ficoll-Paque density gradient centrifugation was used to isolate peripheral blood mononuclear cells. Before DNA was extracted, CD4+ and CD8+ T cells were sorted using either FACS or magnetic beads.

This TCR came from a human donor with aplastic anemia. The sequenced sample consisted of sorted CD4+, CD8+, or CD8+CD57+ T cells (not recorded which) from PBMCs. The rearrangement joined TRBV2 to TRBJ1-1; TRBD1 fits 10 bases in the junction. The CDR3 protein sequence reads: CASSDGGQGKPEAFF. The DNA sequence follows: TGTGCCAGCAGTGATGGGGGACAGGGGAAACCTGAAGCTTTCTTT.